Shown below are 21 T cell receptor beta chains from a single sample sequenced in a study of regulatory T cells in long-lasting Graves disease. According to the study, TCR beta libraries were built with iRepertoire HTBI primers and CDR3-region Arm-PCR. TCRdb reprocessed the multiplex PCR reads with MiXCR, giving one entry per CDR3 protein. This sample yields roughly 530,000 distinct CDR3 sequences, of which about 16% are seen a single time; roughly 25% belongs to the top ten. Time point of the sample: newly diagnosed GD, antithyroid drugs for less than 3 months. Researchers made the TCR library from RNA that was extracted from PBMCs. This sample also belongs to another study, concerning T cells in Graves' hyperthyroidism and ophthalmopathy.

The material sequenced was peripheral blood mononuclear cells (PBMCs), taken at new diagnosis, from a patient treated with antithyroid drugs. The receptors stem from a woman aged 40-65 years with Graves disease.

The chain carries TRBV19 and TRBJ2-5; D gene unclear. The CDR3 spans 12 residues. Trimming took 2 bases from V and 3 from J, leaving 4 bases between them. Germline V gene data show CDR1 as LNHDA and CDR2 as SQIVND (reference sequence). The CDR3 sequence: CASSIRKETQYF. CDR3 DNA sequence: TGTGCCAGTAGTATAAGGAAAGAGACCCAGTACTTC. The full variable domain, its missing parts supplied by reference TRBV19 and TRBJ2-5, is DGGITQSPKYLFRKEGQNVTLSCEQNLNHDAMYWYRQDPGQGLRLIYYSQIVNDFQKGDIAEGYSVSREKKESFPLTVTSAQKNPTAFYLCASSIRKETQYFGPGTRLLVL.

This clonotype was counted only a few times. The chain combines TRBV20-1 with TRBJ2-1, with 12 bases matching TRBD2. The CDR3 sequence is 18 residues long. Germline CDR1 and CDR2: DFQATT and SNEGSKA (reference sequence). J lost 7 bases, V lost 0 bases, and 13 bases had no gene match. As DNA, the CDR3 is TGCAGTGCTAGAGACCCTAGCGGGGGGGCCGGGTTCGTAAATGAGCAGTTCTTC. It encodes CSARDPSGGAGFVNEQFF.

CDR3: CASSAEVEQFF. The CDR3 coding sequence is TGCGCCAGCAGCGCCGAGGTTGAGCAGTTCTTC. The chain joins TRBV10-2 to TRBJ2-1; D remains unclear. Germline values: CDR1 WSHSY, CDR2 SAAADI. This CDR3 comprises 11 residues. The ends were cut back, 6 bases at V and 9 bases at J, with 9 bases in the middle.

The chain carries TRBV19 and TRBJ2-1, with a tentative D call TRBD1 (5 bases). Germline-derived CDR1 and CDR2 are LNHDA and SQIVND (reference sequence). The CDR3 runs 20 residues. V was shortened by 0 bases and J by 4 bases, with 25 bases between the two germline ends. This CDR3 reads CASSIDSYAGFRERYNEQFF. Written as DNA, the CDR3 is TGTGCCAGTAGTATAGATTCGTACGCAGGGTTCAGGGAAAGATACAATGAGCAGTTCTTC.

CDR3 bases: TGCAGCGTCTGTTTGATCGGGACTAGCGGGAGGTATGAGCAGTTCTTC. Translated: CSVCLIGTSGRYEQFF. The rearrangement uses TRBV29-1 and TRBJ2-1, with 15 bases identical to TRBD2. V gave up 6 bases and J gave up 8 bases; unmatched junction bases: 11. This CDR3 contains 16 residues. Looked up from germline, CDR1 is SQVTM and CDR2 is ANQGSEA.

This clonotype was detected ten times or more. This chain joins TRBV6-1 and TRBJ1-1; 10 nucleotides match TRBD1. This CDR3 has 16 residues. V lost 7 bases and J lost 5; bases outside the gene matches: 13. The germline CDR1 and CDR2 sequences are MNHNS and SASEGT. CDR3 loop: CASTLGQGYRGTEAFF. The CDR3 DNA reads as TGTGCCAGCACCCTGGGACAGGGGTATCGGGGGACTGAAGCTTTCTTT.

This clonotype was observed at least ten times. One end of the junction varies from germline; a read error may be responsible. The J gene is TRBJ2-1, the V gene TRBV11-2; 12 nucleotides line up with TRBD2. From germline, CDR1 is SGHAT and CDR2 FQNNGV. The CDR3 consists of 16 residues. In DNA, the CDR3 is TGTGCCAGCAGCTTAGAATCCCCCCCCCCTAGCGGGGGGGCCCAGTTC. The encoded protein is CASSLESPPPSGGAQF.

Here the CDR3 DNA reads TGTGCCAGCTCACTCCAGGGGGCTTGGACTGAAGCTTTCTTT. It translates to CASSLQGAWTEAFF. J is TRBJ1-1 and V is TRBV18; TRBD1 matches at 8 bases. The CDR3 contains 14 residues. Germline values: CDR1 KGHSH, CDR2 LQKENI. Trimming at V came to 4 bases and at J to 5 bases, leaving 6 bases not matched to a gene.

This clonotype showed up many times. The chain's CDR3 is CASSSLYSSYEQYF. For the CDR3, the DNA is TGTGCCAGCAGCTCGCTTTACAGCTCCTACGAGCAGTACTTC. The chain recombines TRBV7-6 with TRBJ2-7; D gene ambiguous. Germline V gene lookup returns CDR1 SGHVS and CDR2 FNYEAQ. CDR3 size: 14 residues. V was trimmed by 4 bases and J by 0 bases, leaving 10 bases between them. Complete variable domain (other parts from reference TRBV7-6 and TRBJ2-7): GAGVSQSPRYKVTKRGQDVALRCDPISGHVSLYWYRQALGQGPEFLTYFNYEAQQDKSGLPNDRFSAERPEGSISTLTIQRTEQRDSAMYRCASSSLYSSYEQYFGPGTRLTVT.

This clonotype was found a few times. CDR3 DNA sequence: TGTGCCAGCAGTGAAGGGTACAATGAGCAGTTCTTC. It encodes CASSEGYNEQFF. The chain is built from TRBV6-1 and TRBJ2-1; D remains unclear. CDR3 length: 12 amino acids. From germline, CDR1 is MNHNS and CDR2 SASEGT. V lost 1 base and J lost 4, with 2 bases in between.

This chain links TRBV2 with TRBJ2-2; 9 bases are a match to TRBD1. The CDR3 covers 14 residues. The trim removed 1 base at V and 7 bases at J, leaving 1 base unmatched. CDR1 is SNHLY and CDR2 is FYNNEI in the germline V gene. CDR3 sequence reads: CASSEGDRVGELFF. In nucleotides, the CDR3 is TGTGCCAGCAGTGAAGGGGACAGGGTCGGGGAGCTGTTTTTT.

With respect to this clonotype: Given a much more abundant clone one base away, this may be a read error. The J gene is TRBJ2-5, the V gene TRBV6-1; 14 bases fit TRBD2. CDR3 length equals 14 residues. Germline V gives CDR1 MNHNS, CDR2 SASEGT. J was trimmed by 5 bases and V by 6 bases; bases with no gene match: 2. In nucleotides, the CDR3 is TGTGCCAGCAGGACTAGCGGGGGGGCGGAGACCCAGTACTTC. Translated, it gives CASRTSGGAETQYF.

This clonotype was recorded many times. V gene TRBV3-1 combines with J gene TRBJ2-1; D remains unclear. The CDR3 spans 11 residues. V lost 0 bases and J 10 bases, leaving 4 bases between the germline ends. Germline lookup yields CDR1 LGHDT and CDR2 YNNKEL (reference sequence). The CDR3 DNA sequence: TGTGCCAGCAGCCAAGATAGGGAGCAGTTCTTC. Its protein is CASSQDREQFF.

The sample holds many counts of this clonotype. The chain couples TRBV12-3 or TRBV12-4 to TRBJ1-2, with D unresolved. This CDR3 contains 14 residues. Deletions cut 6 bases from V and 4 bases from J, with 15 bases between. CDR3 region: CASRPSVSPYGYTF. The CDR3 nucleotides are TGTGCCAGCAGGCCGTCGGTTTCTCCCTATGGCTACACCTTC.

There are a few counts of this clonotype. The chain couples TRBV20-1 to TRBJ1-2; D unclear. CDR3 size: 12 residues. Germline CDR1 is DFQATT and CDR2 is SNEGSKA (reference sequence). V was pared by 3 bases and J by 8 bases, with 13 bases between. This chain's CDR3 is CSASLSSAGYTF. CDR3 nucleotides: TGCAGTGCTAGCCTGTCCAGCGCAGGCTACACCTTC.

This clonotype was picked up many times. CDR3 sequence (DNA): TGTGCCAGCAGTCCCCCCGAGAACACTGAAGCTTTCTTT. This encodes CASSPPENTEAFF. The chain uses TRBV12-3 or TRBV12-4 and TRBJ1-1; D is undetermined. The CDR3 runs to 13 residues. V lost 5 bases and J 1 base, leaving 8 bases between the germline ends.

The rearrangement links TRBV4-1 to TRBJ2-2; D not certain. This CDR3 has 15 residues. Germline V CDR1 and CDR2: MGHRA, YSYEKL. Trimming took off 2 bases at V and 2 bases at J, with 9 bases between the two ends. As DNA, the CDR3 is TGCGCCAGCAGCCAATCGACGGATAACACCGGGGAGCTGTTTTTT. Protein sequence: CASSQSTDNTGELFF.

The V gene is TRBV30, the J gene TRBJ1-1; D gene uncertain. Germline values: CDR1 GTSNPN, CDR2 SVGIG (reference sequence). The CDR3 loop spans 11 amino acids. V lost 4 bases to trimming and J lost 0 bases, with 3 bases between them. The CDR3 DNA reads TGTGCCTGGAACATGAACACTGAAGCTTTCTTT. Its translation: CAWNMNTEAFF. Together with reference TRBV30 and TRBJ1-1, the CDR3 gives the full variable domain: SQTIHQWPATLVQPVGSPLSLECTVEGTSNPNLYWYRQAAGRGLQLLFYSVGIGQISSEVPQNLSASRPQDRQFILSSKKLLLSDSGFYLCAWNMNTEAFFGQGTRLTVV.

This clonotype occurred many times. CDR3 protein: CASRELAGGPYEQFF. DNA for the CDR3: TGTGCCAGCAGGGAACTAGCGGGGGGGCCCTATGAGCAGTTCTTC. The chain carries TRBV6-1 and TRBJ2-1, with 13 bases aligning to TRBD2. V lost 6 bases, J lost 8 bases, and 7 bases stayed unmatched. The CDR3 consists of 15 residues. Germline CDR1 MNHNS, CDR2 SASEGT.

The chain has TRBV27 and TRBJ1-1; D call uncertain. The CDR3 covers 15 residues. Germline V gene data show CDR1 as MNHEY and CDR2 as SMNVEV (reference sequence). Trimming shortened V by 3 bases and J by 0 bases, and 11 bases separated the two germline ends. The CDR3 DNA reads TGTGCCAGCAGTTTTGCCTGGCTCATGAACACTGAAGCTTTCTTT. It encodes CASSFAWLMNTEAFF.

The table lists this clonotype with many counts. CDR3 sequence reads: CSATPGAGNQPQHF. CDR3 nucleotides: TGCAGTGCTACCCCGGGAGCTGGCAATCAGCCCCAGCATTTT. The rearrangement uses TRBV20-1 and TRBJ1-5; D is unresolved. Germline V gene lookup returns CDR1 DFQATT and CDR2 SNEGSKA (reference sequence). The CDR3 is 14 amino acids. V lost 4 bases and J 2 bases, leaving 12 bases between the germline ends.